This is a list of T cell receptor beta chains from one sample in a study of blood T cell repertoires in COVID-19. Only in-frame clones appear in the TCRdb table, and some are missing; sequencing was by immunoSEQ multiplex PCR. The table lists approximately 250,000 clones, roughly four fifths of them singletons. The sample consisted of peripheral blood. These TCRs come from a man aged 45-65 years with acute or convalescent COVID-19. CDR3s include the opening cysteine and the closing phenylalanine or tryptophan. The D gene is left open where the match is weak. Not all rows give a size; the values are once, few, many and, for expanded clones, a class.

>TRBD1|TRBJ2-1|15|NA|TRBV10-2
CASSEWDRGYNEQFF
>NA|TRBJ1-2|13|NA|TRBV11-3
CASSPAGRIGYTF
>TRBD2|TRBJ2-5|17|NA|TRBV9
CASSASSGGGARETQYF
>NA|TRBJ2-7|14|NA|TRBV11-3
CASSSRDLTYEQYF
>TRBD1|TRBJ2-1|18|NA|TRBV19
CASSARDRGPSSYNEQFF
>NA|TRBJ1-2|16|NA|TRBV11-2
CASSIAAGQPFYGYTF
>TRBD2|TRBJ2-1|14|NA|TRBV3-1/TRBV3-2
CASSSGTTDNEQFF
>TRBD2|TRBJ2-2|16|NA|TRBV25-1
CASSETSGRVSGELFF
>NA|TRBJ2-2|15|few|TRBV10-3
CAISELGQNTGELFF
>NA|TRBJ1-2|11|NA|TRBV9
CASRTDDGYTF
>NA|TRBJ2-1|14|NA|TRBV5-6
CASSLPEAYNEQFF
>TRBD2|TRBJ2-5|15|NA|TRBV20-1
CSASLGLAGRETQYF
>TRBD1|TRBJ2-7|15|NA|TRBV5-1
CASSLPRQGAGEQYF
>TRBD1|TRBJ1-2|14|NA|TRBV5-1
CASSLPGTGAGYTF
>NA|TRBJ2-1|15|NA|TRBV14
CASSLTSGAYNEQFF
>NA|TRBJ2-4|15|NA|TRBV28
CASSLGGLAKNIQYF
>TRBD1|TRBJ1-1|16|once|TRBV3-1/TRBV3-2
CASSQGRTGDGTEAFF
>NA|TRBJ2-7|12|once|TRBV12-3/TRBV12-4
CASSLNNYEQYF
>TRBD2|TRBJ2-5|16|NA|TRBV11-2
CASSHFVAGGQETQYF
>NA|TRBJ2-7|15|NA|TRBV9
CASSVAAGEIYEQYF
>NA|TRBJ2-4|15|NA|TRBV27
CASRNIGGTKNIQYF
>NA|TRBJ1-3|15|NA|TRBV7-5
CARSPDRISGNTIYF
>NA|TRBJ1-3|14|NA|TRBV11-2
CASSLAGGVNTIYF
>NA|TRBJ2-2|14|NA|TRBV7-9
CASSLQSAVGELFF
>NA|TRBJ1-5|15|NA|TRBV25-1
CAGSFPGNGNQPQHF
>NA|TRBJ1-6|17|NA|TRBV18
CASSPVSGKVEGSPLHF
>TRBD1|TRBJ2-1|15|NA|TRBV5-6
CASSFPGGIRYEQFF
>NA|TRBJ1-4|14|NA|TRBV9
CASSVGTANEKLFF
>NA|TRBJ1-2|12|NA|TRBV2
CASSPGLYGYTF
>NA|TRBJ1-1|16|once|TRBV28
CASSLLADRLNTEAFF
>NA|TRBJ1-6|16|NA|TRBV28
CASSRTPGGWASPLHF
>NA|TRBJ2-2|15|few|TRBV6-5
CASSYSFPTAGELFF
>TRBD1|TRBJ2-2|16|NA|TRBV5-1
CASSFSGTGNTGELFF
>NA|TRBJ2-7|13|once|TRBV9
CASGGTATYEQYF
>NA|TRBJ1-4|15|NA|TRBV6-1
CASSEWGGWDEKLFF
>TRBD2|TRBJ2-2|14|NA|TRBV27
CASRVAGYTGELFF
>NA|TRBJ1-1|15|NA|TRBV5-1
CASSLRGAVNTEAFF
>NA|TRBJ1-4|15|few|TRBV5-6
CASSSGDFNNEKLFF
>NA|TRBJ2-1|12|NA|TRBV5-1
CASSLPWGEQFF
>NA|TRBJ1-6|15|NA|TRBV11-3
CASRKGGPGNSPLHF
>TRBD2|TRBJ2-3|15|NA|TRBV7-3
CASSSYLSGSNTQYF
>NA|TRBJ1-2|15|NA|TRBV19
CASKEGRPANYGYTF
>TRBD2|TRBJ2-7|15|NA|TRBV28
CASLAGLEGSYEQYF
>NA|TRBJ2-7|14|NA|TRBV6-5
CASSSLLGADEQYF
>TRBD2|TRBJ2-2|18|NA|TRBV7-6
CASSLRSGGSANTGELFF
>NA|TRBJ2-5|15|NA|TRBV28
CASSLGSGLQETQYF
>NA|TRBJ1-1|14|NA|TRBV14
CASSRQAGNTEAFF
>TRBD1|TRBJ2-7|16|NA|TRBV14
CASSQVRQGESYEQYF
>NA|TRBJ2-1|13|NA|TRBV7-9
CASSLVGQREQFF
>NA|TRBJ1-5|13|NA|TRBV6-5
CASSRYRYQPQHF
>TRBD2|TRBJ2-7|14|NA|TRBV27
CASSSPGLADEQYF
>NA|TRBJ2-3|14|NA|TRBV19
CASSLADGGDTQYF
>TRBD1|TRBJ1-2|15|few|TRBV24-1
CATSDLTGQVDGYTF